This is a list of T cell receptor beta chains from one sample in a study of blood T cell repertoires in COVID-19. The assay was immunoSEQ multiplex PCR, and TCRdb's table has in-frame clones only and misses some. Of around 160,000 clones listed, over 75% are singletons. The specimen was PBMCs or T cells enriched from blood (not recorded which). All receptors come from a woman in her twenties or thirties with acute COVID-19. The CDR3 runs from the conserved cysteine through the conserved F or W. The D gene is left open where the match is weak. Only some rows state a clone size, as once, few, many or a class for expanded clones.

j_call clone_size v_call d_call cdr3_nt cdr3_aa
TRBJ2-7 NA TRBV6-5 NA TGTGCCAGCAGTTACTCTGCAGGAATCTACGAGCAGTACTTC CASSYSAGIYEQYF
TRBJ2-1 NA TRBV6-5 TRBD1 TGTGCCAGCAGTTCTTTCACAGGGGTGGGAAATGAGCAGTTCTTC CASSSFTGVGNEQFF
TRBJ1-1 NA TRBV7-8 TRBD1 TGTGCCAGCAGCCCCGGACAGGGGGGAGCTTTCTTT CASSPGQGGAFF
TRBJ1-2 NA TRBV14 NA TGTGCCAGCAGGCGTACAGGGACCACTAACTATGGCTACACCTTC CASRRTGTTNYGYTF
TRBJ2-7 NA TRBV9 TRBD2 TGTGCCAGCAGCGCGCTTCGGACTAGCAGACCCTACGAGCAGTACTTC CASSALRTSRPYEQYF
TRBJ2-5 NA TRBV11-2 TRBD2 TGTGCCAGCAATAGCGGGAGGGGACGAGCCGTGCGGGAGACCCAGTACTTC CASNSGRGRAVRETQYF
TRBJ1-6 NA TRBV7-2 NA TGTGCCAGCAGCTTAGGGCGAGACATAAATTCACCCCTCCACTTT CASSLGRDINSPLHF
TRBJ2-7 NA TRBV4-3 NA TGCGCCAGCAGCCCCGAAAGAGGGCCCTCCTACGAGCAGTACTTC CASSPERGPSYEQYF
TRBJ1-2 NA TRBV19 NA TGTGCCAGTACCATAGGGGTCCTTCACTGGGGCTACACCTTC CASTIGVLHWGYTF
TRBJ2-1 NA TRBV7-8 NA TGTGCCAGCAGTCAAACCGAGAGCTCCTACAATGAGCAGTTCTTC CASSQTESSYNEQFF
TRBJ1-1 few TRBV4-1 NA TGCGCCAGCAGCCTGCTTTCAGGGGTAACTGAAGCTTTCTTT CASSLLSGVTEAFF
TRBJ1-2 NA TRBV7-9 NA TGTGCCAGCAGCCCAGGGGAGGGGATTTATGGCTACACCTTC CASSPGEGIYGYTF